This T cell receptor (beta chain) was profiled in a study of preoperative IRX-2 immunotherapy in early breast cancer. The CDR3 totals 16 residues. V was trimmed by 3 bases and J by 0 bases, leaving 14 bases between them. CDR1 SGHNT and CDR2 YENEEA come from the germline V gene. Noted treatment: preoperative locoregional IRX-2 cytokine immunotherapy. Preoperative locoregional IRX-2 cytokine immunotherapy was tested in the phase Ib source study. Here immunoSEQ multiplex PCR was the method, and the copy in TCRdb shows in-frame clones only, minus some. The table records some 99,000 clones, 75% to 90% of them present only once.

The V and J genes are TRBV11-3 and TRBJ1-1, with a weak D call TRBD1 (5 bases). This TCR was sampled from a human donor with breast cancer. Here the sequenced sample was tumor tissue, taken after IRX-2 immunotherapy. CDR3 sequence (DNA): TGTGCCAGCAGCTTGGAGGCAGGGAGGATGAACACTGAAGCTTTCTTT. It specifies CASSLEAGRMNTEAFF. Complete variable domain (other parts from reference TRBV11-3 and TRBJ1-1): EAGVVQSPRYKIIEKKQPVAFWCNPISGHNTLYWYLQNLGQGPELLIRYENEEAVDDSQLPKDRFSAERLKGVDSTLKIQPAELGDSAVYLCASSLEAGRMNTEAFFGQGTRLTVV.